One sample yielded the 9 T cell receptor beta chains listed below, sequenced in a study of Ad26.COV2.S vaccination and SARS-CoV-2 variants. This sample's treatment: some 20 received Ad26.COV2.S at low or high dose, single or two shots; about 5 received placebo; per-sample allocation not given. Samples analyzed were those drawn on day 63 after the first vaccine or placebo injection. Generated by immunoSEQ multiplex PCR, the TCRdb table keeps only in-frame clones and is missing some. This table holds a few hundred thousand clones, about 93% found once. The sequenced sample was peripheral blood, obtained in a trial of Ad26.COV2.S vaccine versus placebo. The receptors come from a person aged 18-60 years who received the Ad26.COV2.S COVID-19 vaccine or a placebo.

CDR3 amino acids: CASSFQGTNYGYTF. The CDR3 bases are TGTGCCAGCAGCTTTCAGGGGACTAACTATGGCTACACCTTC. The chain recombines TRBV28 with TRBJ1-2, with D possibly TRBD1 on 6 matching bases. This CDR3 has 14 amino acids. In germline, CDR1 is MDHEN, CDR2 SYDVKM. Trimming took off 6 bases at V and 0 bases at J, with 11 bases between the two ends.

CDR3 loop: CSVGPSPWDAYEQYF. CDR3 DNA: TGCAGCGTTGGGCCGTCTCCTTGGGACGCCTACGAGCAGTACTTC. The rearrangement links TRBV29-1 to TRBJ2-7; D is possibly TRBD1 or TRBD2 (5 bases each). The CDR3 covers 15 residues. Germline V gene data show CDR1 as SQVTM and CDR2 as ANQGSEA. The V gene lost 4 bases and the J gene lost 2 bases, with 18 bases spanning the gap.

The chain has TRBV28 and TRBJ2-7; TRBD2 matches at 10 bases. The junction had 8 bases not matched to a gene; V was cut back by 4 bases and J by 2 bases. Looked up from germline, CDR1 is MDHEN and CDR2 is SYDVKM. This CDR3 is built from 16 residues. CDR3: CASSSRTSGTTYEQYF. The CDR3 bases are TGTGCCAGCAGTTCGAGGACTAGCGGAACGACCTACGAGCAGTACTTC.

The rearrangement uses TRBV18 and TRBJ2-7; D possibly corresponds to TRBD2 (6 bases). Germline V CDR1 and CDR2: KGHSH, LQKENI. The germline V and J ends were trimmed by 0 bases and 6 bases, with 12 bases remaining between them. The CDR3 has 14 residues. CDR3 sequence reads: CASSPPDGGSEQYF. CDR3 sequence (DNA): TGTGCCAGCTCACCACCGGACGGGGGTTCCGAGCAGTACTTC.

The rearrangement joins TRBV19 to TRBJ2-3, with D unresolved. This CDR3 is built from 13 residues. CDR1 is LNHDA and CDR2 is SQIVND in the germline V gene (reference sequence). Trimming cost V 3 bases and J 2 bases, with 6 bases left between them. The CDR3 here is CASSIGSTDTQYF. DNA of the CDR3: TGTGCCAGTAGTATTGGGTCCACAGATACGCAGTATTTT.

V gene TRBV6-2 or TRBV6-3 combines with J gene TRBJ2-1; D might be TRBD2 (5 bases). Germline CDR1 MNHEY, CDR2 SVGEGT. This CDR3 comprises 16 residues. V was cut by 6 bases and J by 8 bases, with 23 bases left in between. The CDR3 sequence: CASSQTTGEGRDEQFF. CDR3 sequence (DNA): TGTGCCAGCAGCCAAACGACTGGTGAGGGAAGGGATGAGCAGTTCTTC.

The J gene is TRBJ2-2, the V gene TRBV7-6, with 9 bases matching TRBD1. The J segment lost 4 bases and the V segment lost 5 bases, leaving 11 bases of the junction unmatched. Looked up from germline, CDR1 is SGHVS and CDR2 is FNYEAQ. The CDR3 is made up of 17 amino acids. CDR3 amino acids: CASSITQGQGGTGELFF. In DNA form, the CDR3 reads TGTGCCAGCAGCATAACGCAGGGACAGGGTGGCACCGGGGAGCTGTTTTTT.

The V gene is TRBV7-9, the J gene TRBJ2-7; 12 bases map to TRBD2. CDR3 length: 16 amino acids. The J segment lost 3 bases and the V segment lost 5 bases, leaving 8 bases of the junction unmatched. CDR1 is SEHNR and CDR2 is FQNEAQ in the germline V gene (reference sequence). This chain's CDR3 is CASSSLAGGPGYEQYF. CDR3 coding DNA: TGTGCCAGCAGCAGCCTAGCGGGAGGGCCGGGCTACGAGCAGTACTTC.

This chain links TRBV5-1 with TRBJ1-1; 8 bases map to TRBD1. This CDR3 region has 13 residues. CDR1 and CDR2 from the germline V gene are SGHRS and YFSETQ. V shed 0 bases, J shed 7 bases, and the junction held 2 bases outside the gene matches. This chain's CDR3 is CASSLAGTGEAFF. For the CDR3, the DNA is TGCGCCAGCAGCTTGGCCGGGACAGGTGAAGCTTTCTTT. The entire variable domain, with the rest obtained from reference TRBV5-1 and TRBJ1-1, is as follows: KAGVTQTPRYLIKTRGQQVTLSCSPISGHRSVSWYQQTPGQGLQFLFEYFSETQRNKGNFPGRFSGRQFSNSRSEMNVSTLELGDSALYLCASSLAGTGEAFFGQGTRLTVV.